The rows below give T cell receptor beta chains drawn from one sample of a study of blood T cell repertoires in COVID-19. The protocol was immunoSEQ multiplex PCR, while the TCRdb copy is restricted to in-frame clones and leaves out a portion. The table has 400,000 or so clones, approximately 90% seen once; the top ten hold less than 2%. The material sequenced was peripheral blood. The receptors were sampled from a woman between 35 and 50 years old with COVID-19, enrolled during active disease. Both conserved end residues are part of each CDR3. The order of the fields is J gene, clone size, V gene, D gene, CDR3 DNA, CDR3 protein. D genes are given only for firm matches. A clone size is listed for some rows: how often the clone was seen (once, few, many), or a class if it is expanded.

TRBJ2-1 | once | TRBV15 | - | TGTGCCACCAGCAGAGATTCGTCAGGCGCCGAGCAGTTCTTC | CATSRDSSGAEQFF
TRBJ2-2 | - | TRBV4-3 | - | TGCGCCAGCAGCCAAGTACCGAGCACCGGGGAGCTGTTTTTT | CASSQVPSTGELFF
TRBJ2-7 | - | TRBV4-3 | TRBD1 | TGCGCCAGCAGCCAACGAGCCCCGGGACAGAGAACCTACGAGCAGTACTTC | CASSQRAPGQRTYEQYF
TRBJ1-2 | - | TRBV20-1 | - | TGCAGTGCTAGATTAGGCACCTCGGGAACCTTC | CSARLGTSGTF
TRBJ1-1 | - | TRBV7-6 | TRBD1 | TGTGCCAGCAGCTTAGAAGGGACAGGGTTAGCTTTCTTT | CASSLEGTGLAFF
TRBJ1-4 | - | TRBV11-1 | - | TGTGCCAGCAGCTTACGCCTAAATAATGAAAAACTGTTTTTT | CASSLRLNNEKLFF
TRBJ1-5 | - | TRBV19 | TRBD1 | TGTGCCAGTAGTATATGGCAGGGGGCGGAGCCCCAGCATTTT | CASSIWQGAEPQHF
TRBJ2-1 | many | TRBV27 | TRBD1 | TGTGCCAGCAGTGACAGGGGGCCTGACAATGAGCAGTTCTTC | CASSDRGPDNEQFF
TRBJ1-4 | once | TRBV19 | TRBD1 | TGTGCCAGTAGTGTACAGGGGGCAGCGGGTGAAAAACTGTTTTTT | CASSVQGAAGEKLFF
TRBJ1-6 | - | TRBV27 | - | TGTGCCAGCAGTCTCAGACAGGAGATTTATAATTCACCCCTCCACTTT | CASSLRQEIYNSPLHF
TRBJ2-1 | - | TRBV5-8 | - | TGTGCCAGCAGCTTGAGGGGCAGCTCCTACAATGAGCAGTTCTTC | CASSLRGSSYNEQFF
TRBJ1-2 | - | TRBV6-5 | TRBD1 | TGTGCCAGCACCCCCCTGGACAGGCCCTATGGCTACACCTTC | CASTPLDRPYGYTF
TRBJ1-5 | few | TRBV19 | TRBD1 | TGTGCCAGTAGTGTGGGGGACAGTCAGCCCCAGCATTTT | CASSVGDSQPQHF
TRBJ1-1 | once | TRBV6-2/TRBV6-3 | - | TGTGCCAGCAGCTTACAGGGCCCCTTGAACACTGAAGCTTTCTTT | CASSLQGPLNTEAFF
TRBJ1-1 | few | TRBV10-3 | - | TGTGCCATCAGTGAGTCTTTGGAACAGTTTGAAGCTTTCTTT | CAISESLEQFEAFF
TRBJ1-1 | - | TRBV7-6 | - | TGTGCCAGCAGCCAACCGCCCTGGAGAGGCGGCACTGAAGCTTTCTTT | CASSQPPWRGGTEAFF
TRBJ2-7 | - | TRBV2 | TRBD1 | TGTGCCAGCAGTGACCGGGACAGGGGGCCCTACGAGCAGTACTTC | CASSDRDRGPYEQYF
TRBJ2-7 | - | TRBV6-2/TRBV6-3 | - | TGTGCCAGCAGCCCTCCCCCGGGGGAGATTCTTAACCACGAGCAGTACTTC | CASSPPPGEILNHEQYF
TRBJ2-2 | - | TRBV3-1/TRBV3-2 | TRBD2 | TGTGCCAGCAGCCAAGACGTTCTAGTAGCGGGGATTGCGAACACCGGGGAGCTGTTTTTT | CASSQDVLVAGIANTGELFF
TRBJ1-6 | - | TRBV9 | TRBD1 | TGTGCCAGCAGCGTAGCCCCGGACAGGGCCGATCGATCACCCCTCCACTTT | CASSVAPDRADRSPLHF
TRBJ2-7 | - | TRBV7-2 | TRBD2 | TGTGCCAGCAGCTACCGGGATTGGACTAGCGGGTGGTACGAGCAGTACTTC | CASSYRDWTSGWYEQYF
TRBJ1-1 | - | TRBV4-1 | - | TGCGCCAGCAGCCAGGCCTGGGGCGACACTGAAGCTTTCTTT | CASSQAWGDTEAFF
TRBJ1-2 | - | TRBV2 | TRBD1 | TGTGCCAGCGAGAAGACAGGGAAGGGCGGCTACACCTTC | CASEKTGKGGYTF
TRBJ1-4 | - | TRBV3-1/TRBV3-2 | - | TGTGCCAGCAGCAAAAGAGGGGCAGGGGCTAATGAAAAACTGTTTTTT | CASSKRGAGANEKLFF
TRBJ1-1 | - | TRBV18 | TRBD1 | TGTGCCAGCTCACCCCCGGGACAGTGGAGCGAAGCTTTCTTT | CASSPPGQWSEAFF
TRBJ1-4 | - | TRBV5-6 | TRBD1 | TGTGCCAGCAGCCGGGACAGGGTCAATGAAAAACTGTTTTTT | CASSRDRVNEKLFF
TRBJ2-1 | once | TRBV24-1 | - | TGTGCCACTAGGGGCCTGGGGAATGAGCAGTTCTTC | CATRGLGNEQFF
TRBJ1-6 | - | TRBV28 | - | TGTGCCAGCAGTCTTAGTTCAACGGATTCACCCCTCCACTTT | CASSLSSTDSPLHF
TRBJ2-1 | - | TRBV27 | TRBD2 | TGTGCCAGCAGCCACGCAAGCGGGAGGCACAATGAGCAGTTCTTC | CASSHASGRHNEQFF
TRBJ2-7 | - | TRBV5-4 | TRBD1 | TGTGCCAGCAGCGTTCCTCCGACAGGGCTTGGGAACGAGCAGTACTTC | CASSVPPTGLGNEQYF
TRBJ1-1 | - | TRBV9 | - | TGTGCCAGCAGCGTAGGTCCTTGGAGCGGTGAAGCTTTCTTT | CASSVGPWSGEAFF
TRBJ2-5 | - | TRBV27 | - | TGTGCCAGCAGTCCCCAGGGATACCAAGAGACCCAGTACTTC | CASSPQGYQETQYF
TRBJ1-3 | - | TRBV28 | - | TGTGCCAGCAGTTTTAGGCGCTGGCGGGCCCGGGGAAACACCATATATTTT | CASSFRRWRARGNTIYF
TRBJ1-5 | - | TRBV5-4 | - | TGTGCCAGCAGCTCAGGGGCAGGGAGCAATCAGCCCCAGCATTTT | CASSSGAGSNQPQHF
TRBJ1-6 | - | TRBV28 | - | TGTGCCAGCAGTCCCCACAGGGATTTTTCACCCCTCCACTTT | CASSPHRDFSPLHF
TRBJ2-3 | few | TRBV11-3 | TRBD1 | TGTGCCAGCAGCCTGACAGGGGGTACGCAGTATTTT | CASSLTGGTQYF
TRBJ1-5 | - | TRBV28 | TRBD1 | TGTGCCAGCAGTCGACAGGGGGACCGGCCCCAGCATTTT | CASSRQGDRPQHF
TRBJ2-5 | - | TRBV5-1 | - | TGCGCCAGCAGCTTTAACCAAGAGACCCAGTACTTC | CASSFNQETQYF
TRBJ1-5 | - | TRBV28 | - | TGTGCCAGCAGTTTATTTCGGGGGGCCGGCAATCAGCCCCAGCATTTT | CASSLFRGAGNQPQHF
TRBJ1-1 | - | TRBV12-3/TRBV12-4 | - | TGTGCCAGCAGCCATTACACGGGCACTGAAGCTTTCTTT | CASSHYTGTEAFF
TRBJ2-2 | - | TRBV30 | TRBD1 | TGTGCCACACCGGGACAGCTAAACACCGGGGAGCTGTTTTTT | CATPGQLNTGELFF
TRBJ2-3 | - | TRBV2 | - | TGTGCCAGCAGTGGGCAGGGGACAGATACGCAGTATTTT | CASSGQGTDTQYF
TRBJ2-7 | - | TRBV7-9 | - | TGTGCCAGCAGCGCCACTCTAGCCGACGAGCAGTACTTC | CASSATLADEQYF
TRBJ1-1 | - | TRBV9 | - | TGTGCCAGCAGCACCGGGGGGTCCTACTATAACACTGAAGCTTTCTTT | CASSTGGSYYNTEAFF
TRBJ1-6 | - | TRBV28 | - | TGTGCCAGCCTCGGCGGGTCCTCGTTTTATAGTTCACCCCTCCACTTT | CASLGGSSFYSSPLHF
TRBJ1-2 | - | TRBV7-2 | TRBD1 | TGTGCCAGCAGCCCTCGGACAGGCCCGAACTATGGCTACACCTTC | CASSPRTGPNYGYTF